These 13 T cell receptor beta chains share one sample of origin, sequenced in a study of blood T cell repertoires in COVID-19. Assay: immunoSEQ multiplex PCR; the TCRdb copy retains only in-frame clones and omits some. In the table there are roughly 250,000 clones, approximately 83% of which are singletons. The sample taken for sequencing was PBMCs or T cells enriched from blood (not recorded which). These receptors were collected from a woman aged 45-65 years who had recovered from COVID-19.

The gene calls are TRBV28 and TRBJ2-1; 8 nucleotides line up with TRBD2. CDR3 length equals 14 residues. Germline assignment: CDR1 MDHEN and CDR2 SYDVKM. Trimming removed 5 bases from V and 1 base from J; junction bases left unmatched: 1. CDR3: CASSERESYNEQFF. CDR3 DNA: TGTGCCAGCAGTGAGCGGGAGTCCTACAATGAGCAGTTCTTC.

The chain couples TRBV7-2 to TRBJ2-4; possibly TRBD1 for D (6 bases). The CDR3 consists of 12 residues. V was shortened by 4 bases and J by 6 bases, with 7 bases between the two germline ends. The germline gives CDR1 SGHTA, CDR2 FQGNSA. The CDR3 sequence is CASSWDTNIQYF. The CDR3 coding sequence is TGTGCCAGCAGCTGGGACACAAACATTCAGTACTTC.

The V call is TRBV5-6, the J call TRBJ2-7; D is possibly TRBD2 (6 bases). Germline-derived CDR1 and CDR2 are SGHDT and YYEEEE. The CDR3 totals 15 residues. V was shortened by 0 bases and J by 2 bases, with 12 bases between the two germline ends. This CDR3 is CASSLVRGVAYEQYF. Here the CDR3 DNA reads TGTGCCAGCAGCTTGGTTCGCGGGGTGGCCTACGAGCAGTACTTC.

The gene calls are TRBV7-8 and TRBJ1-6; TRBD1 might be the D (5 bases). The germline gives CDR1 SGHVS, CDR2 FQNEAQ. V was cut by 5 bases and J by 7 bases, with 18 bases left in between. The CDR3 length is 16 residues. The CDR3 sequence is CASSKMGGGDNSPLHF. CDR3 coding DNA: TGTGCCAGCAGCAAAATGGGGGGAGGGGACAATTCACCCCTCCACTTT.

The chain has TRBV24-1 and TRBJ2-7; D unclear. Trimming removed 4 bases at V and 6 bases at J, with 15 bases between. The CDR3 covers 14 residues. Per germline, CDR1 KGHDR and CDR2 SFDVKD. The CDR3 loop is CATSDGIGLSEQYF. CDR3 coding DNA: TGTGCCACCAGTGACGGTATTGGTTTAAGCGAGCAGTACTTC.

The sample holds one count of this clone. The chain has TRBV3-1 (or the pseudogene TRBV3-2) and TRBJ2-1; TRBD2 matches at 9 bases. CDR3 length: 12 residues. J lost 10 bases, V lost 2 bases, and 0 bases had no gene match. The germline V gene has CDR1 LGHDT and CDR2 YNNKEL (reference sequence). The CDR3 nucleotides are TGTGCCAGCAGCCAACTAGCGGGAGAGCAGTTCTTC. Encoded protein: CASSQLAGEQFF.

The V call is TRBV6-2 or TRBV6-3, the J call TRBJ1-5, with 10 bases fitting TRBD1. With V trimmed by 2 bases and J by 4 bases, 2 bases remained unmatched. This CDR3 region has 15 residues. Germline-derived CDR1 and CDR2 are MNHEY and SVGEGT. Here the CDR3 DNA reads TGTGCCAGCAGTTACGCGGGACAGGGGAATCAGCCCCAGCATTTT. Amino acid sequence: CASSYAGQGNQPQHF.

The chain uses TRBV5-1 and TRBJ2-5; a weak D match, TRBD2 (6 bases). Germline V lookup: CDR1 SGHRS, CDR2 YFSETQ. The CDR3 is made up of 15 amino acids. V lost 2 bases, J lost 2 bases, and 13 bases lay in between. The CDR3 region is CASSLMGTEQETQYF. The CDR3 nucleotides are TGCGCCAGCAGCTTAATGGGGACTGAACAAGAGACCCAGTACTTC.

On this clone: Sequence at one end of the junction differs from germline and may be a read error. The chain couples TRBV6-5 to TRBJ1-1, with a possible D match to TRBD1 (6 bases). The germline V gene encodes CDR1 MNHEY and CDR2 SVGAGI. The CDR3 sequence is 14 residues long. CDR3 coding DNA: TGTGCCAGCAGATACTACAGGGAGAACACTGAAGCTTTCTTT. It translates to CASRYYRENTEAFF.

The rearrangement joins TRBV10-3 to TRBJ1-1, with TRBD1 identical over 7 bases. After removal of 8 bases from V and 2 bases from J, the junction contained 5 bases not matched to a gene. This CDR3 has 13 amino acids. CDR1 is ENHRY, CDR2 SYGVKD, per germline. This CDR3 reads CAISNRGNTEAFF. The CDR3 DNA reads TGTGCCATCTCTAACAGGGGAAACACTGAAGCTTTCTTT.

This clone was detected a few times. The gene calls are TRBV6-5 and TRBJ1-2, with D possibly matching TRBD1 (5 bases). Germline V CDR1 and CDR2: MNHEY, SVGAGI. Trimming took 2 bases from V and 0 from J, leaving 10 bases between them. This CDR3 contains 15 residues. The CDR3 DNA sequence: TGTGCCAGCAGTTACCGGGGGAAAGCTAACTATGGCTACACCTTC. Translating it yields CASSYRGKANYGYTF.

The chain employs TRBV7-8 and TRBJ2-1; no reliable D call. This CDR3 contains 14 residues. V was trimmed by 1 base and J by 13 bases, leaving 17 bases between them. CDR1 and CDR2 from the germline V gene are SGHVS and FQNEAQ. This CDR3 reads CASSLEARGLGQFF. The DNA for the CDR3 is TGTGCCAGCAGCTTAGAGGCTCGTGGGTTGGGCCAGTTCTTC.

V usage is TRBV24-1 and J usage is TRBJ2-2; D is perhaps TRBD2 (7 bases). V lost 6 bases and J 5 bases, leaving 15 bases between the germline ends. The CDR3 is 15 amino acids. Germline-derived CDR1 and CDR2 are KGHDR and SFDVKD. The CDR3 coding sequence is TGTGCCACCAGTTCTGGGGGGGCGGAGACCGGGGAGCTGTTTTTT. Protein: CATSSGGAETGELFF.